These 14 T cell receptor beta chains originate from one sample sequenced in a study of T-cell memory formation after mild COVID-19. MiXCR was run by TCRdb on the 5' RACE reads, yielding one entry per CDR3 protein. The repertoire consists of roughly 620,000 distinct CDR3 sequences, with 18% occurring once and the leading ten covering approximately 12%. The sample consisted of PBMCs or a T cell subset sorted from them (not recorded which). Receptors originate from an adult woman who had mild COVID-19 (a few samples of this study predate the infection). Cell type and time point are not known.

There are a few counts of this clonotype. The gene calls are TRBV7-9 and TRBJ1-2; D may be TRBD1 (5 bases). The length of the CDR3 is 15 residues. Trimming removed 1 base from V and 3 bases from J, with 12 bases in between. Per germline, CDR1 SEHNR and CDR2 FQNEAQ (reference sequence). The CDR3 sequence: CASSLVGWDDYGYTF. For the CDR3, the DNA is TGTGCCAGCAGCTTAGTGGGTTGGGACGACTATGGCTACACCTTC. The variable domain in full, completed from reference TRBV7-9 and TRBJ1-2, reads DTGVSQNPRHKITKRGQNVTFRCDPISEHNRLYWYRQTLGQGPEFLTYFQNEAQLEKSRLLSDRFSAERPKGSFSTLEIQRTEQGDSAMYLCASSLVGWDDYGYTFGSGTRLTVV.

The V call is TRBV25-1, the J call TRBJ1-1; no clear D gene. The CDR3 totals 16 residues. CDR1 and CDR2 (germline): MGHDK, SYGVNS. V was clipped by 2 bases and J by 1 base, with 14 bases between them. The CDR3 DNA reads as TGTGCCAGCAGTGAAAGGGATTTGAAGTCGAACACTGAAGCTTTCTTT. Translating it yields CASSERDLKSNTEAFF.

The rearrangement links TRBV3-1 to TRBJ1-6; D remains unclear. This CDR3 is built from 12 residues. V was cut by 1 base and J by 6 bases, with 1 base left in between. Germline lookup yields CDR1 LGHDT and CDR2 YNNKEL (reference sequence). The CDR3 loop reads CASSQVNSPLHF. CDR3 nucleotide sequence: TGTGCCAGCAGCCAAGTTAATTCACCCCTCCACTTT.

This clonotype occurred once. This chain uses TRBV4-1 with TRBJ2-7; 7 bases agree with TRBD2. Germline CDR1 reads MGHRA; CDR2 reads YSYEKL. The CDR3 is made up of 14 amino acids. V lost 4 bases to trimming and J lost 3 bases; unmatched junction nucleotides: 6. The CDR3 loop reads CASSPGGGNYEQYF. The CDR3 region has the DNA TGCGCCAGCAGCCCCGGGGGAGGGAACTACGAGCAGTACTTC.

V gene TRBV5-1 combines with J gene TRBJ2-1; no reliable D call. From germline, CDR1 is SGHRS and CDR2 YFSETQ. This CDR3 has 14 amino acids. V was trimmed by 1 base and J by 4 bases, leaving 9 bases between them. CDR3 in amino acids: CASSLTTLYNEQFF. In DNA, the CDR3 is TGCGCCAGCAGCTTGACAACCCTTTACAATGAGCAGTTCTTC.

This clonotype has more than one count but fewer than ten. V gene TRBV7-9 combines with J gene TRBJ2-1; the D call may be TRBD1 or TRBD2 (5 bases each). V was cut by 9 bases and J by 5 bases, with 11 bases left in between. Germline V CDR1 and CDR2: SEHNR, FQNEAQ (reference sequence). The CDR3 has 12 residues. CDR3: CASAWDHNEQFF. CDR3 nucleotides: TGTGCCAGTGCCTGGGACCACAATGAGCAGTTCTTC.

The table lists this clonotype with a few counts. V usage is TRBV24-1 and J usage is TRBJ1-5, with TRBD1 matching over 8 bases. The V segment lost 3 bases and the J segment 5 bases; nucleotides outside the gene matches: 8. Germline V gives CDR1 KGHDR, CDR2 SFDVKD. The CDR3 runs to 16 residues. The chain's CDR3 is CATSDTRQGNYQPQHF. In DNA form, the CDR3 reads TGTGCCACCAGTGATACTCGACAGGGGAACTATCAGCCCCAGCATTTT.

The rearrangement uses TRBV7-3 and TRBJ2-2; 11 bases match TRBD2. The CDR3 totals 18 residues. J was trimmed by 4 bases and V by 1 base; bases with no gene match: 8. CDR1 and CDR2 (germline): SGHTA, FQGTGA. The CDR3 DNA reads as TGTGCCAGCAGCTTAAACCCGACTAGCGGGACGGCCACCGGGGAGCTGTTTTTT. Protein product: CASSLNPTSGTATGELFF. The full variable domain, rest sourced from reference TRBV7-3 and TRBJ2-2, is GAGVSQTPSNKVTEKGKYVELRCDPISGHTALYWYRQSLGQGPEFLIYFQGTGAADDSGLPNDRFFAVRPEGSVSTLKIQRTERGDSAVYLCASSLNPTSGTATGELFFGEGSRLTVL.

In nucleotides, the CDR3 is TGCAGTGCTAGAGATCCGTTTCCGGGACTCAAAGAGACCCAGTACTTC. It codes for CSARDPFPGLKETQYF. The V call is TRBV20-1, the J call TRBJ2-5; D may be TRBD2 (6 bases). This CDR3 contains 16 residues. CDR1 is DFQATT and CDR2 is SNEGSKA in the germline V gene (reference sequence). V was pared by 0 bases and J by 3 bases, with 17 bases between.

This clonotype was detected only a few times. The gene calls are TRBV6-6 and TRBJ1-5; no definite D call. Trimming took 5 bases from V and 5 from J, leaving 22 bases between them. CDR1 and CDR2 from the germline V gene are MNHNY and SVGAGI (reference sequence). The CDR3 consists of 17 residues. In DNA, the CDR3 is TGTGCCAGCAGTGCCATTAAAGTGACCACTCGCCATCAGCCCCAGCATTTT. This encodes CASSAIKVTTRHQPQHF.

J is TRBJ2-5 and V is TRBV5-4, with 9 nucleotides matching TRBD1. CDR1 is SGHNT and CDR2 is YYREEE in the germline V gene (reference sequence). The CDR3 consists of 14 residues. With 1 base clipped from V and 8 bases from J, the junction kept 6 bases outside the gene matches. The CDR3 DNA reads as TGTGCCAGCAGCTTGAGTAGACAGGGGGATACCCAGTACTTC. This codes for CASSLSRQGDTQYF.

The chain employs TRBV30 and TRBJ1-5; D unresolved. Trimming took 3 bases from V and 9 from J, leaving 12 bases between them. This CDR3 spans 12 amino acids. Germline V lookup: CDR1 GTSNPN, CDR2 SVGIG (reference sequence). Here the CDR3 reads CAWSESLGPQHF. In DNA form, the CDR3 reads TGTGCCTGGAGCGAGTCCTTGGGGCCCCAGCATTTT.

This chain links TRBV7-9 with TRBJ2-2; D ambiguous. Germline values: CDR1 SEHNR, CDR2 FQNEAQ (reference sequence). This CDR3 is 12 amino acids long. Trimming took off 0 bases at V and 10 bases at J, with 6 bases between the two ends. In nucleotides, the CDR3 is TGTGCCAGCAGCTTAGCCACGGAGGAGCTGTTTTTT. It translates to CASSLATEELFF.

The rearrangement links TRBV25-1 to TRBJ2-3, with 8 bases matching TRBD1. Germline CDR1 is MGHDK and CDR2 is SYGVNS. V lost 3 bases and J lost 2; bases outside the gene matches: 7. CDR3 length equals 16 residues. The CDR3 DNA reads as TGTGCCAGCAGTGAGAGGCAGGGGGCTGTCACAGATACGCAGTATTTT. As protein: CASSERQGAVTDTQYF.